Below are 25 T cell receptor beta chains sequenced from a single sample in a study of post-analysis software for immune sequencing data. Study observations and caveats: In patients, TRBV5-6, TRBV5-1 and TRBV20-1 belonged to five or six TRBV segments found more frequently than in controls.

No antigens are known for them. TCR beta libraries were prepared from cDNA with unique molecular identifiers. TCRdb used MiXCR to reprocess the PCR reads, holding one entry per CDR3 protein. The sample has roughly 800,000 distinct CDR3 sequences, around 50% seen once; the top ten hold roughly 4.4%. Specimen: blood. The receptors originated from a girl aged 5 to 17 with multiple sclerosis.

V is TRBV20-1 and J is TRBJ2-7, with D hard to call. CDR3 length equals 14 residues. Germline CDR1 and CDR2: DFQATT and SNEGSKA (reference sequence). V gave up 4 bases and J gave up 1 base, with 14 bases separating them. In nucleotides, the CDR3 is TGCAGTGCTAAGTCAGGTTGGGGATCCTACGAGCAGTACTTC. It yields the protein CSAKSGWGSYEQYF.

The chain links TRBV5-5 to TRBJ2-3, with D unclear. This CDR3 comprises 11 residues. The V end lost 3 bases, the J end lost 6 bases, and 5 bases lay between the germline ends. Germline V gene lookup returns CDR1 SGHKS and CDR2 YYEKEE (reference sequence). The CDR3 sequence is CASSSKDTQYF. DNA of the CDR3: TGTGCCAGCAGCTCTAAGGATACGCAGTATTTT. The whole variable domain, remainder taken from reference TRBV5-5 and TRBJ2-3, is DAGVTQSPTHLIKTRGQQVTLRCSPISGHKSVSWYQQVLGQGPQFIFQYYEKEERGRGNFPDRFSARQFPNYSSELNVNALLLGDSALYLCASSSKDTQYFGPGTRLTVL.

This clonotype was recorded a few times. CDR3 DNA sequence: TGTGCCAGCAGCTTATCGAGGCCGGTCACTAGCACAGATACGCAGTATTTT. It translates to CASSLSRPVTSTDTQYF. This chain connects TRBV7-9 to TRBJ2-3; D remains ambiguous. The CDR3 is 17 residues long. The V gene's germline CDR1 is SEHNR and CDR2 FQNEAQ (reference sequence). V was clipped by 2 bases and J by 0 bases, with 15 bases between them.

The chain links TRBV6-2 or TRBV6-3 to TRBJ2-5; no reliable D call. This CDR3 spans 18 amino acids. In germline, CDR1 is MNHEY, CDR2 SVGEGT. V lost 7 bases and J 2 bases, leaving 26 bases between the germline ends. For the CDR3, the DNA is TGTGCCAGCAACCTGACCCCAATGCCCCGGACGCCACAAGAGACCCAGTACTTC. Encoded protein: CASNLTPMPRTPQETQYF.

The chain has TRBV20-1 and TRBJ1-2; D gene ambiguous. The germline V gene has CDR1 DFQATT and CDR2 SNEGSKA (reference sequence). The CDR3 is made up of 15 amino acids. V was clipped by 0 bases and J by 4 bases, with 15 bases between them. The CDR3 sequence: CSARDRQAIRYGYTF. CDR3 coding DNA: TGCAGTGCTAGAGATCGTCAGGCAATTCGCTATGGCTACACCTTC.

V is TRBV12-3 or TRBV12-4 and J is TRBJ2-7; 7 bases fit TRBD1. The trim removed 1 base at V and 2 bases at J, leaving 8 bases unmatched. The CDR3 runs to 16 residues. The CDR3 spells CASSLGDRSPTYEQYF. The CDR3 bases are TGTGCCAGCAGTTTAGGGGACAGAAGTCCTACCTACGAGCAGTACTTC.

The J gene is TRBJ2-4, the V gene TRBV2, with 8 bases identical to TRBD2. The end of the DNA aligns better with TRBJ2-7, so the J call may be wrong. The germline V gene has CDR1 SNHLY and CDR2 FYNNEI. The CDR3 totals 14 residues. CDR3 loop: CASRRGARTYEQYF. The CDR3 DNA sequence: TGTGCCAGCAGGCGGGGGGCTCGAACCTACGAGCAGTACTTC.

This clonotype was observed once. This chain links TRBV5-1 with TRBJ2-3; no reliable D call. This CDR3 comprises 14 residues. The V end was cut by 2 bases, the J end by 5 bases, with 12 bases between. Germline V gives CDR1 SGHRS, CDR2 YFSETQ. The CDR3 here is CASSFGRQIDTQYF. In DNA, the CDR3 is TGCGCCAGCAGCTTCGGGCGCCAAATAGATACGCAGTATTTT.

The genes are TRBV29-1 and TRBJ1-4, with D tentatively TRBD1 (5 bases). CDR1 and CDR2 (germline): SQVTM, ANQGSEA. V dropped 7 bases and J dropped 4 bases, with 10 bases sitting between them. The CDR3 totals 12 residues. This CDR3 is CSAGGINEKLFF. CDR3 in DNA: TGCAGCGCCGGGGGGATTAATGAAAAACTGTTTTTT.

This clonotype was seen only a few times. The chain uses TRBV6-5 and TRBJ1-2; D not resolved. Germline V gives CDR1 MNHEY, CDR2 SVGAGI. The CDR3 consists of 13 residues. V shed 6 bases and J shed 4 bases, with 12 bases lying between them. CDR3 protein: CASSPTGFYGYTF. CDR3 bases: TGTGCCAGCAGCCCGACGGGATTCTATGGCTACACCTTC.

The V call is TRBV5-1, the J call TRBJ1-2, with D possibly TRBD1 on 5 matching bases. Germline loops: CDR1 SGHRS, CDR2 YFSETQ. Trimming pared 5 bases from V and 3 bases from J, leaving 17 bases between. The CDR3 loop spans 15 amino acids. CDR3 nucleotide sequence: TGCGCCAGCAGGAATAGAGGGACGGTTCACTATGGCTACACCTTC. It encodes CASRNRGTVHYGYTF.

This clonotype has only a few counts. The CDR3 nucleotides are TGCAGCGTACCTAGGGGGGAAGTCTCGAACACCGGGGAGCTGTTTTTT. It encodes CSVPRGEVSNTGELFF. The chain carries TRBV29-1 and TRBJ2-2; D possibly matches TRBD1 or TRBD2 (6 bases each). Germline V gene data show CDR1 as SQVTM and CDR2 as ANQGSEA. The CDR3 has 16 amino acids. Trimming took 6 bases from V and 0 from J, leaving 17 bases between them.

This clonotype was seen more than once but under ten times. The chain uses TRBV18 and TRBJ1-1, with TRBD1 matching 10 bases. The CDR3 extends over 15 amino acids. Trimming removed 3 bases from V and 5 bases from J; junction bases left unmatched: 6. Germline CDR1 reads KGHSH; CDR2 reads LQKENI. The CDR3 nucleotides are TGTGCCAGCTCACCCCGAGGGGACAGGGGAACTGAAGCTTTCTTT. This translates into CASSPRGDRGTEAFF. The complete variable domain, with remaining parts taken from reference TRBV18 and TRBJ1-1, reads NAGVMQNPRHLVRRRGQEARLRCSPMKGHSHVYWYRQLPEEGLKFMVYLQKENIIDESGMPKERFSAEFPKEGPSILRIQQVVRGDSAAYFCASSPRGDRGTEAFFGQGTRLTVV.

Details on this clonotype: One junction end disagrees with the germline gene, perhaps due to a read error. The chain employs TRBV7-7 and TRBJ2-5; 8 bases are a match to TRBD1. The germline V gene has CDR1 SSHAT and CDR2 FNYEAQ (reference sequence). CDR3 length: 15 amino acids. CDR3 sequence reads: CASSLGTHRGETQYF. The CDR3, as DNA: TGTGCTAGCAGCTTAGGGACCCACAGGGGGGAGACCCAGTACTTC.

This clonotype came up a few times. The rearrangement uses TRBV20-1 and TRBJ2-5; a possible D gene is TRBD1 (5 bases). The germline V and J ends were trimmed by 1 base and 3 bases, with 12 bases remaining between them. CDR3 size: 14 residues. Germline V gene data show CDR1 as DFQATT and CDR2 as SNEGSKA (reference sequence). The CDR3 reads CSARGGRSEETQYF. The CDR3 nucleotides read TGCAGTGCTAGAGGGGGCAGGAGCGAAGAGACCCAGTACTTC.

The gene calls are TRBV20-1 and TRBJ2-1; maybe TRBD2 (6 bases). V lost 0 bases and J 2 bases, leaving 11 bases between the germline ends. This CDR3 has 15 residues. Germline CDR1 is DFQATT and CDR2 is SNEGSKA (reference sequence). CDR3 amino acids: CSARELSGTYNEQFF. CDR3 sequence (DNA): TGCAGTGCTAGAGAACTTAGCGGTACCTACAATGAGCAGTTCTTC.

V usage is TRBV7-9 and J usage is TRBJ2-2; the match to TRBD1 covers 9 bases. This CDR3 is built from 15 residues. V shed 5 bases and J 5 bases; nucleotides not matched to a gene: 6. Germline V gives CDR1 SEHNR, CDR2 FQNEAQ (reference sequence). For the CDR3, the DNA is TGTGCCAGCAGCGGCCGGGACAGGGAGACCGGGGAGCTGTTTTTT. It codes for CASSGRDRETGELFF.

This sequence joins TRBV7-9 and TRBJ2-7; D is perhaps TRBD1 (6 bases). This CDR3 region has 15 residues. Trimming took 2 bases from V and 4 from J, leaving 15 bases between them. CDR1 is SEHNR, CDR2 FQNEAQ, per germline (reference sequence). The chain's CDR3 is CASSLPGHGKYEQYF. In DNA form, the CDR3 reads TGTGCCAGCAGCTTACCGGGACACGGAAAATACGAGCAGTACTTC.

This clonotype was counted a few times. The genes are TRBV29-1 and TRBJ1-2; 8 positions agree with TRBD1. V trimming: 3 bases; J trimming: 3 bases; junction bases outside the gene matches: 15. The CDR3 is made up of 17 amino acids. Germline CDR1 and CDR2: SQVTM and ANQGSEA. The CDR3 sequence is CSVDQTRGAGGHYGYTF. For the CDR3, the DNA is TGCAGCGTTGACCAAACCAGGGGGGCAGGGGGCCACTATGGCTACACCTTC. Looking up the rest from reference TRBV29-1 and TRBJ1-2 gives the full variable domain: SAVISQKPSRDICQRGTSLTIQCQVDSQVTMMFWYRQQPGQSLTLIATANQGSEATYESGFVIDKFPISRPNLTFSTLTVSNMSPEDSSIYLCSVDQTRGAGGHYGYTFGSGTRLTVV.

This chain links TRBV7-3 with TRBJ2-1; D gene ambiguous. V lost 1 base, J lost 7 bases, and 23 bases lay in between. The CDR3 totals 18 residues. Looked up from germline, CDR1 is SGHTA and CDR2 is FQGTGA. The CDR3 DNA sequence: TGTGCCAGCAGCTTAAAAGCCCCCTGCGAACATGGGCCTAATGAGCAGTTCTTC. Its protein is CASSLKAPCEHGPNEQFF.

The gene calls are TRBV7-3 and TRBJ2-3; weak D call: TRBD1 (6 bases). The germline V and J ends were trimmed by 0 bases and 7 bases, with 14 bases remaining between them. CDR1 is SGHTA, CDR2 FQGTGA, per germline. This CDR3 spans 15 amino acids. The CDR3 sequence: CASSLTRQEDNTQYF. Written as DNA, the CDR3 is TGTGCCAGCAGCTTAACGAGACAGGAGGACAATACGCAGTATTTT.

This chain joins TRBV2 and TRBJ2-3, with a tentative D call TRBD2 (6 bases). The CDR3 has 17 amino acids. Germline V gene data show CDR1 as SNHLY and CDR2 as FYNNEI. V lost 6 bases, J lost 1 base, and 20 bases lay in between. CDR3 sequence: CASSSDPRWGGTDTQYF. The CDR3 nucleotides read TGTGCCAGCAGCTCCGATCCCCGCTGGGGGGGCACAGATACGCAGTATTTT.

The V and J genes are TRBV6-5 and TRBJ2-1, with a weak D call TRBD1 (5 bases). The V end lost 2 bases, the J end lost 4 bases, and 18 bases lay between the germline ends. Germline CDR1 is MNHEY and CDR2 is SVGAGI. The CDR3 contains 17 residues. The CDR3 region is CASSYNRPRALYNEQFF. CDR3 nucleotide sequence: TGTGCCAGCAGTTACAACCGACCCAGGGCCCTTTACAATGAGCAGTTCTTC.

V usage is TRBV5-1 and J usage is TRBJ2-1, with D tentatively TRBD1 (7 bases). The germline V and J ends were trimmed by 4 bases and 3 bases, with 14 bases remaining between them. The CDR3 has 15 residues. In germline, CDR1 is SGHRS, CDR2 YFSETQ. Here the CDR3 DNA reads TGCGCCAGCAGCCGAGGGCGGGACAGCTACAATGAGCAGTTCTTC. Protein: CASSRGRDSYNEQFF.

Written as DNA, the CDR3 is TGTGCCAGCAGTTTCCCGGGACAGGTTTCCTACGAGCAGTACTTC. The encoded protein is CASSFPGQVSYEQYF. The chain carries TRBV12-3 or TRBV12-4 and TRBJ2-7, with 8 bases matching TRBD1. The CDR3 runs to 15 residues. The ends lost 3 bases at V and 1 base at J; junction bases unmatched: 5.